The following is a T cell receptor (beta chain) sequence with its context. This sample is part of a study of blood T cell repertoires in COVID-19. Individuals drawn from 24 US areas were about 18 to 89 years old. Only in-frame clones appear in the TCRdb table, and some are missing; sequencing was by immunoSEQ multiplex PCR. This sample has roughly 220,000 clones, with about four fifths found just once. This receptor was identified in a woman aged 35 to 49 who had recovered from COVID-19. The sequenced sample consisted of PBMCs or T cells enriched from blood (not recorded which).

The CDR3 loop is CASSPALVVNLFF. As DNA, the CDR3 is TGTGCCAGTAGCCCGGCTCTCGTGGTTAATCTGTTCTTC. The rearrangement joins TRBV12-3 or TRBV12-4 to TRBJ2-1, with D hard to call. Trimming removed 9 bases from V and 15 bases from J, with 24 bases in between. There are 13 residues in the CDR3.